This entry lists 11 T cell receptor beta chains sequenced from one sample in a study of neoadjuvant anti-PD-1 for oral cavity cancer. The data were produced by immunoSEQ multiplex PCR, yet TCRdb's version contains in-frame clones alone and is incomplete. The sample records approximately 17,000 clones, less than 80% being singletons. Source: PBMCs, taken before nivolumab (anti-PD-1) treatment. These receptors were collected from a person between 35 and 79 years old with oral cavity squamous cell carcinoma.

This chain links TRBV30 with TRBJ1-3; D is possibly TRBD1 (5 bases). The germline V and J ends were trimmed by 2 bases and 4 bases, with 9 bases remaining between them. CDR3 size: 13 residues. Germline CDR1 and CDR2: GTSNPN and SVGIG (reference sequence). This chain's CDR3 is CAWSMDTGNTIYF. Written as DNA, the CDR3 is TGTGCCTGGAGTATGGACACAGGAAACACCATATATTTT.

The chain combines TRBV6-1 with TRBJ1-5; TRBD1 might be the D (5 bases). Between the trimmed V and J ends, which lost 1 base and 1 base, there was a span of 8 bases. This CDR3 spans 15 amino acids. From germline, CDR1 is MNHNS and CDR2 SASEGT. CDR3 region: CASSEGGGSNQPQHF. The CDR3 DNA sequence: TGTGCCAGCAGTGAAGGGGGCGGAAGCAATCAGCCCCAGCATTTT.

The chain couples TRBV6-6 to TRBJ1-4, with D maybe TRBD1 (6 bases). The CDR3 has 14 residues. Germline V lookup: CDR1 MNHNY, CDR2 SVGAGI (reference sequence). Trimming took off 6 bases at V and 0 bases at J, with 8 bases between the two ends. CDR3 bases: TGTGCCAGCAGCGACAGGACAACTAATGAAAAACTGTTTTTT. It specifies CASSDRTTNEKLFF.

V is TRBV2 and J is TRBJ2-7; TRBD2 matches 7 bases. The CDR3 spans 13 residues. The V segment lost 7 bases and the J segment 3 bases; nucleotides outside the gene matches: 6. Germline CDR1 SNHLY, CDR2 FYNNEI. The CDR3 loop is CASTGGGDYEQYF. The CDR3 coding sequence is TGTGCCAGCACGGGGGGAGGGGACTACGAGCAGTACTTC.

The chain is built from TRBV6-5 and TRBJ2-7; TRBD2 aligns across 9 bases. The V gene end was trimmed by 6 bases and the J gene end by 2 bases; junction bases not matched to a gene: 8. CDR3 length equals 15 residues. Germline V gene lookup returns CDR1 MNHEY and CDR2 SVGAGI. Here the CDR3 DNA reads TGTGCCAGCAGATTGACCGGGACTAGCACCTACGAGCAGTACTTC. Protein: CASRLTGTSTYEQYF.

This clone appeared a few times. The gene calls are TRBV6-1 and TRBJ2-7; TRBD1 matches 8 bases. Germline assignment: CDR1 MNHNS and CDR2 SASEGT. This CDR3 spans 13 amino acids. V dropped 7 bases and J dropped 6; count of bases not matched to a gene: 8. The CDR3 sequence: CASIGTGFGEQYF. The CDR3 DNA reads TGTGCCAGCATTGGGACAGGTTTCGGCGAGCAGTACTTC.

DNA for the CDR3: TGCAGCGTGGACAGGGGGACGGATACGCAGTATTTT. Translating it yields CSVDRGTDTQYF. V and J are TRBV29-1 and TRBJ2-3; the match to TRBD1 covers 10 bases. Germline-derived CDR1 and CDR2 are SQVTM and ANQGSEA. This CDR3 has 12 amino acids. With 6 bases clipped from V and 6 bases from J, the junction kept 3 bases outside the gene matches.

This clone was counted between two and nine times. J is TRBJ2-1 and V is TRBV10-1, with D perhaps matching TRBD2 (6 bases). V lost 7 bases and J 4 bases, leaving 11 bases between the germline ends. This CDR3 is 13 amino acids long. CDR1 WNHNN and CDR2 SYGVQD come from the germline V gene (reference sequence). The DNA of the CDR3 is TGCGCCAGCACCCGCGGGGAGTACAATGAGCAGTTCTTC. Amino acids: CASTRGEYNEQFF.

The chain employs TRBV7-2 and TRBJ2-7, with D possibly being TRBD1 or TRBD2 (7 bases each). CDR1 is SGHTA, CDR2 FQGNSA, per germline. The CDR3 is made up of 14 amino acids. With 6 bases removed from V and 1 base from J, the gap between germline ends came to 13 bases. CDR3 sequence: CASSRQGGSYEQYF. In nucleotides, the CDR3 is TGTGCCAGCAGTAGACAGGGAGGGTCCTACGAGCAGTACTTC. Based on the CDR3 plus reference TRBV7-2 and TRBJ2-7, the full variable domain is GAGVSQSPSNKVTEKGKDVELRCDPISGHTALYWYRQSLGQGLEFLIYFQGNSAPDKSGLPSDRFSAERTGGSVSTLTIQRTQQEDSAVYLCASSRQGGSYEQYFGPGTRLTVT.

The chain uses TRBV6-5 and TRBJ2-7, with D unclear. CDR3 length: 11 amino acids. Trimming cost V 5 bases and J 7 bases, with 9 bases left between them. From germline, CDR1 is MNHEY and CDR2 SVGAGI. The CDR3 loop reads CASSHRGEQYF. The DNA for the CDR3 is TGTGCCAGCAGTCACCGTGGGGAGCAGTACTTC.

The chain links TRBV7-8 to TRBJ2-2; D uncertain. The length of the CDR3 is 13 residues. In germline, CDR1 is SGHVS, CDR2 FQNEAQ. V was clipped by 2 bases and J by 6 bases, with 7 bases between them. CDR3 nucleotide sequence: TGTGCCAGCAGCTTAAGGACGGCCGGGGAGCTGTTTTTT. This translates into CASSLRTAGELFF. The full variable domain, rest sourced from reference TRBV7-8 and TRBJ2-2, is GAGVSQSPRYKVAKRGQDVALRCDPISGHVSLFWYQQALGQGPEFLTYFQNEAQLDKSGLPSDRFFAERPEGSVSTLKIQRTQQEDSAVYLCASSLRTAGELFFGEGSRLTVL.